This T cell receptor beta chain appears in the sequencing data of a study of blood T cells in healthy people across ages. Study findings and constraints: The study found more naive CD4+ cells and higher diversity in long-lived than aged donors.

The second PCR ran 7 to 11 cycles with a sample-barcoded 5' primer and J-beta primers. TCRdb re-called the 5' RACE reads with MiXCR, one entry per CDR3 protein. The profile shows about 1.8 million distinct CDR3 sequences, around half of them singletons. The V end lost 0 bases, the J end lost 5 bases, and 16 bases lay between the germline ends. The CDR3 is made up of 16 amino acids. CDR1 is LGHNA, CDR2 YSLEER, per germline. This clonotype was seen a few times. Its antigen is not known. The rearrangement joins TRBV4-3 to TRBJ2-5; perhaps TRBD1 as D (5 bases). The sample was blood. The clonotype was recovered from a woman between 40 and 55 years old in good health. CDR3 region: CASSQDREGVGETQYF. Written as DNA, the CDR3 is TGCGCCAGCAGCCAAGATCGCGAAGGGGTCGGCGAGACCCAGTACTTC.